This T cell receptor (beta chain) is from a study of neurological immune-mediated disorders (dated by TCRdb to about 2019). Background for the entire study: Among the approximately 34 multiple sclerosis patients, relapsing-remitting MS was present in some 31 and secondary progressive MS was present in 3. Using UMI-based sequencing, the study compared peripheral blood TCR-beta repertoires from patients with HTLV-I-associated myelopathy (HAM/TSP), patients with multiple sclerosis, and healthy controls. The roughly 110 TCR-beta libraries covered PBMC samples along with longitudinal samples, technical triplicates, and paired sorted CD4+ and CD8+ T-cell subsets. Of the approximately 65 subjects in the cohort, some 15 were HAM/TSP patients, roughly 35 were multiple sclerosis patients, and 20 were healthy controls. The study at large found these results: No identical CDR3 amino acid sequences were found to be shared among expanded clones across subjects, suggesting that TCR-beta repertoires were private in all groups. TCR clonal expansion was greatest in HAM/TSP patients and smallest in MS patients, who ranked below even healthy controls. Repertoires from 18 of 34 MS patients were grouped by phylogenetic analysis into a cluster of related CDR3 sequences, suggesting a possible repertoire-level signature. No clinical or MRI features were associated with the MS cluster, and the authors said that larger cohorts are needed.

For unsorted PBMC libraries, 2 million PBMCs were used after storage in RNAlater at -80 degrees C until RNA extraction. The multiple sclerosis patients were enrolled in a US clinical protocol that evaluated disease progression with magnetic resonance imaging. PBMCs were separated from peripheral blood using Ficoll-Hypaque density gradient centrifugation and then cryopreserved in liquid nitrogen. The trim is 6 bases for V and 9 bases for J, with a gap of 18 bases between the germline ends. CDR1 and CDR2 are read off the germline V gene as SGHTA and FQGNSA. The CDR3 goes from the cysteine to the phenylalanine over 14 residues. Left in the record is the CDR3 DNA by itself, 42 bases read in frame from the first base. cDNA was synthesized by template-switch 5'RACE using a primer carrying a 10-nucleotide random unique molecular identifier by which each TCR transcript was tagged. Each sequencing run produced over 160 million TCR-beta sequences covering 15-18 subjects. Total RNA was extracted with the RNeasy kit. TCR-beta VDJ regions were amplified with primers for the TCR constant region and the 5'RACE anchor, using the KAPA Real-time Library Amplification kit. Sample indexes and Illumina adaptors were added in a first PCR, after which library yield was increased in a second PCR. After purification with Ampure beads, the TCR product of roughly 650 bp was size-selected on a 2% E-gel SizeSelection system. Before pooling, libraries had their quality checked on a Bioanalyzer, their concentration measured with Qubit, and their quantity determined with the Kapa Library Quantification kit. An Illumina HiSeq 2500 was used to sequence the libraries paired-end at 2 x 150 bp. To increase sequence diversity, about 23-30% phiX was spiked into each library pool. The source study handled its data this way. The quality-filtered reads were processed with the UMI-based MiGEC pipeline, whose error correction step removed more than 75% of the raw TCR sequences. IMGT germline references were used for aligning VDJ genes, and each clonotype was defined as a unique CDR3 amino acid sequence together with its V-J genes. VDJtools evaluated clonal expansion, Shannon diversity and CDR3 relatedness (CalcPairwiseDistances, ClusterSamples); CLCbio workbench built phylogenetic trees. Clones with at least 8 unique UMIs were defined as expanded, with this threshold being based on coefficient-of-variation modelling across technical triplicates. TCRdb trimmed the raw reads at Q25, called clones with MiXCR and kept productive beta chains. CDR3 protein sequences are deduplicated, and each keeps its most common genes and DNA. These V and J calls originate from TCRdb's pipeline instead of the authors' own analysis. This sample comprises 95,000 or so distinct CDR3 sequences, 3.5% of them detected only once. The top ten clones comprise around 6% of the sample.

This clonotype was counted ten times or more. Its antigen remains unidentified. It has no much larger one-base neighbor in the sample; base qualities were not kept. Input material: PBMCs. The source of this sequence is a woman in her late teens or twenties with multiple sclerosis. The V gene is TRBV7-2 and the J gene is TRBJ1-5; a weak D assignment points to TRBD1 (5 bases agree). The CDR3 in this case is CASSPGDSPWPQHF. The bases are TGTGCCAGCAGTCCCGGAGACAGCCCCTGGCCCCAGCATTTT. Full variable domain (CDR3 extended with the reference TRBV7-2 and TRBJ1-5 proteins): GAGVSQSPSNKVTEKGKDVELRCDPISGHTALYWYRQSLGQGLEFLIYFQGNSAPDKSGLPSDRFSAERTGGSVSTLTIQRTQQEDSAVYLCASSPGDSPWPQHFGDGTRLSIL.